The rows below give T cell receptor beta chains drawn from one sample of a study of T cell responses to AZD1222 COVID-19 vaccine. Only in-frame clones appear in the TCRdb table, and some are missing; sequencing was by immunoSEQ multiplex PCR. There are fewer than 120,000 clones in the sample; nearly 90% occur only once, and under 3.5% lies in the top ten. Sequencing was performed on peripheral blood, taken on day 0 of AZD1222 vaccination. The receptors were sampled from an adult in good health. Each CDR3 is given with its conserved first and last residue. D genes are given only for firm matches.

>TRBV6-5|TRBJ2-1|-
TGTGCCAGCAGCCGAGGGGGGAATGAGCAGTTCTTC
CASSRGGNEQFF
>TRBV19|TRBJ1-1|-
TGTGCAACAGGTGGCAGGATGAACACTGAAGCTTTCTTT
CATGGRMNTEAFF
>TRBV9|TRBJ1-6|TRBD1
TGTGCCAGCAGCCCCACGGGACAGGGTAATTCACCCCTCCACTTT
CASSPTGQGNSPLHF
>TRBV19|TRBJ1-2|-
TGTGCCAGTAGTATGGAGGGTCGCAGCTATGGCTACACCTTC
CASSMEGRSYGYTF
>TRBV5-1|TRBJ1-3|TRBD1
TGCGCCAGCAGCTTGGATGGACAGGGTGGTAACACCATATATTTT
CASSLDGQGGNTIYF
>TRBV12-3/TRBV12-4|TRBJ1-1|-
TGTGCCAGCCGACACGGGAACACTGAAGCTTTCTTT
CASRHGNTEAFF
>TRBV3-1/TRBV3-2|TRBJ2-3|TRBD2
TGTGCCAGCAGCCAAGGCCGGACTAGCGGGAGGGAACAAGATACGCAGTATTTT
CASSQGRTSGREQDTQYF
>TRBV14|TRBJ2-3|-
TGTGCCAGCAGATCGGGACTCGTCACAGATACGCAGTATTTT
CASRSGLVTDTQYF
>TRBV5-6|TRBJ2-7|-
TGTGCCAGCAGCTTGGGCGGGGGCAGGAACCACGAGCAGTACTTC
CASSLGGGRNHEQYF
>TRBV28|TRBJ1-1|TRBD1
TGTGCCAGCAGGATGACAGGGACAATCCTGGCTGAAGCTTTCTTT
CASRMTGTILAEAFF
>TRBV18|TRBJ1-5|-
TGTGCCAGCTCACCAGAGAGAAATCAGCCCCAGCATTTT
CASSPERNQPQHF
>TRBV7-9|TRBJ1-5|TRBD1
TGTGCCAGCAGCCCGGACAGGTCCAACAATCAGCCCCAGCATTTT
CASSPDRSNNQPQHF
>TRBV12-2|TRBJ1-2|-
TGTGCAAGTCGCTTAGACGTAGGACAGGACTATGGCTACACCTTC
CASRLDVGQDYGYTF
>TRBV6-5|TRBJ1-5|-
TGTGCCAGCCTCTGGTCGGCGGATAGCAATCAGCCCCAGCATTTT
CASLWSADSNQPQHF
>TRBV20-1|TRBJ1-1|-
TGCAGTGCTAGGCCCTCCCTTGCCGCTTTCTTT
CSARPSLAAFF
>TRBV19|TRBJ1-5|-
TGTGCCAGTAGTCCCACCCCACAGGTAGGGAATCAGCCCCAGCATTTT
CASSPTPQVGNQPQHF
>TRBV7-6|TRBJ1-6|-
TGTGCCAGCAGCTTAAGAACGGGGGCCAGTGGTTCACCCCTCCACTTT
CASSLRTGASGSPLHF
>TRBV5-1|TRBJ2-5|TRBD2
TGCGCCAGCAGCGCGGGACTAGCGGTTCAAGAGACCCAGTACTTC
CASSAGLAVQETQYF
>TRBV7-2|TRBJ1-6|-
TGTGCCAGCAGCTTAGGGCAGGGAGGCCCTTCCTATAATTCACCCCTCCACTTT
CASSLGQGGPSYNSPLHF
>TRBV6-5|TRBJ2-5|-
TGTGCCAGCAGTTACTCTGGGGGCGCGGGACGAGAGACCCAGTACTTC
CASSYSGGAGRETQYF
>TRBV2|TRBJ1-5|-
TGTGCCAGCAGTGGAACCGGTGGCAATCAGCCCCAGCATTTT
CASSGTGGNQPQHF
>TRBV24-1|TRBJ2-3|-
TGTGCCACCAGTGATTTGGTGGGTCCGGCGGATACGCAGTATTTT
CATSDLVGPADTQYF
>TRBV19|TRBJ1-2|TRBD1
TGTGCCAGTAGTTGGGACAGAGACTATGGCTACACCTTC
CASSWDRDYGYTF
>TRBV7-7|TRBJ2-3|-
TGTGCTAGCAGCTCCTCGGACCTCGGGACAGATACGCAGTATTTT
CASSSSDLGTDTQYF
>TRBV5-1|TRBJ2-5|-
TGCGCCAGCAGCTTGTTCAGTTCCCAAGAGACCCAGTACTTC
CASSLFSSQETQYF
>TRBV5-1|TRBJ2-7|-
TGCGCCAGCAGCTTGGTTACGGGCGTTCGGGAGCAGTACTTC
CASSLVTGVREQYF
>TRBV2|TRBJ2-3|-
TGTGCCAGCAAGAGGGCTAGCGAAATAGATACGCAGTATTTT
CASKRASEIDTQYF
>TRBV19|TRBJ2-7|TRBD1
TGTGCCAGTAGTATAGTAACAGGGGTCTACGAGCAGTACTTC
CASSIVTGVYEQYF